The TCR beta chain described here comes from a study of blood T cell repertoires in COVID-19. As for the study in general: The United States, Italy and Spain provided the acute and convalescent COVID-19 samples.

Source study methods: It was from reference gene primer amplification that nucleated cell counts were estimated. Here immunoSEQ multiplex PCR was the method, and the copy in TCRdb shows in-frame clones only, minus some. That table is the source of V, J and clone size, and D and trimming were worked out from the DNA. The sample lists a few hundred thousand clones, approximately 87% occurring once. Trimming cost V 4 bases and J 5 bases; bases outside gene matches: 10. Germline-derived CDR1 and CDR2 are ENHRY and SYGVKD. This CDR3 is 16 amino acids long. V and J are TRBV10-3 and TRBJ2-5; 10 bases line up with TRBD1. This sequence was found in a man in his 60s who had recovered from COVID-19. The specimen sequenced was peripheral blood. Here the CDR3 reads CAISGQGQGRRETQYF. The CDR3 coding sequence is TGTGCCATCAGTGGACAGGGACAGGGGCGACGGGAGACCCAGTACTTC.